Below, 29 T cell receptor beta chains from the same sample are listed, as sequenced in a study of spatial heterogeneity in lung cancer. As to time point: blood at routine non-recurrence follow-up after resection. Each CDR3 protein gets one entry after TCRdb re-called the 5' RACE reads with MiXCR. Seen here are around 100,000 distinct CDR3 sequences, 10% to 13% observed once, and the top ten hold 24%. The material was PBMCs, obtained at follow-up. The source of these receptors is a female donor with early-stage non-small cell lung cancer.

There are a few counts of this clonotype. The chain carries TRBV12-1 and TRBJ1-4. TRBV12-1 is labeled a pseudogene. The CDR3 is made up of 15 amino acids. The CDR3 here is CASSFASGFIEKLFF. The CDR3 DNA reads TGTGCCAGCAGCTTTGCGAGTGGATTTATTGAAAAACTGTTTTTT.

At least ten counts were recorded for this clonotype. This chain joins TRBV10-3 and TRBJ1-2, with D hard to call. The CDR3 sequence is 13 residues long. Trimming cost V 10 bases and J 2 bases, with 14 bases left between them. Germline V gives CDR1 ENHRY, CDR2 SYGVKD. CDR3 sequence: CATRGPVNYGYTF. The DNA for the CDR3 is TGTGCCACCCGCGGCCCTGTGAACTATGGCTACACCTTC.

This clonotype has more than one count but fewer than ten. The rearrangement links TRBV20-1 to TRBJ1-4, with D possibly matching TRBD1 (5 bases). Trimming cost V 4 bases and J 4 bases, with 13 bases left between them. The CDR3 extends over 14 amino acids. The germline V gene encodes CDR1 DFQATT and CDR2 SNEGSKA (reference sequence). The CDR3 DNA is TGCAGTGCTAAACAGGCGAGGGGTAATGAAAAACTGTTTTTT. This encodes CSAKQARGNEKLFF.

V usage is TRBV28 and J usage is TRBJ1-2, with 8 bases identical to TRBD1. The CDR3 runs 15 residues. From germline, CDR1 is MDHEN and CDR2 SYDVKM. The J segment lost 4 bases and the V segment lost 3 bases, leaving 7 bases of the junction unmatched. The CDR3 region is CASSFGQGASYGYTF. CDR3 coding DNA: TGTGCCAGCAGTTTCGGACAGGGAGCCTCCTATGGCTACACCTTC.

The chain combines TRBV5-6 with TRBJ2-7; TRBD2 might be the D (6 bases). Per the germline V gene, CDR1 is SGHDT and CDR2 is YYEEEE. V lost 1 base to trimming and J lost 2 bases, with 13 bases between them. This CDR3 is built from 15 residues. In DNA form, the CDR3 reads TGTGCCAGCAGCTTGTTTCGGGAGAGGACCTACGAGCAGTACTTC. It yields the protein CASSLFRERTYEQYF.

This clonotype was seen a handful of times. The chain combines TRBV5-1 with TRBJ2-3, with D perhaps TRBD2 (6 bases). V was pared by 1 base and J by 2 bases, with 8 bases between. This CDR3 has 14 residues. From germline, CDR1 is SGHRS and CDR2 YFSETQ. This CDR3 is CASSLRGNTDTQYF. CDR3 coding DNA: TGCGCCAGCAGCTTGCGGGGGAACACAGATACGCAGTATTTT.

The chain recombines TRBV7-2 with TRBJ2-1, with D possibly being TRBD2 (6 bases). There are 16 residues in the CDR3. V was cut by 5 bases and J by 7 bases, with 21 bases left in between. Germline V gene sequence: CDR1 SGHTA, CDR2 FQGNSA. CDR3: CASSLGVGLGLNEQFF. For the CDR3, the DNA is TGTGCCAGCAGCCTCGGGGTGGGACTGGGATTAAATGAGCAGTTCTTC.

The chain employs TRBV11-3 and TRBJ2-1; the match to TRBD2 covers 9 bases. CDR3 size: 18 residues. In germline, CDR1 is SGHNT, CDR2 YENEEA. Trimming took 1 base from V and 2 from J; bases not matched to a gene: 9. CDR3 nucleotide sequence: TGTGCCAGCAGCTTAGGACTAGCGGCCTACACCCCCTACAATGAGCAGTTCTTC. Its protein is CASSLGLAAYTPYNEQFF.

This chain joins TRBV28 and TRBJ2-1, with TRBD2 matching over 11 bases. V dropped 4 bases and J dropped 2; count of bases not matched to a gene: 7. This CDR3 comprises 17 residues. Germline lookup yields CDR1 MDHEN and CDR2 SYDVKM. DNA for the CDR3: TGTGCCAGCAGTTCCGGGCTAGCGGGAGGCACCTACAATGAGCAGTTCTTC. This gives the protein CASSSGLAGGTYNEQFF.

This clonotype was detected many times. The genes are TRBV7-3 and TRBJ1-1; 7 bases are a match to TRBD1. V lost 1 base, J lost 4 bases, and 3 bases stayed unmatched. Germline assignment: CDR1 SGHTA and CDR2 FQGTGA. The CDR3 spans 14 residues. The CDR3 DNA sequence: TGTGCCAGCAGCTTAAACCCAGGGGGCACTGAAGCTTTCTTT. It translates to CASSLNPGGTEAFF.

This clonotype was recorded a few times. The germline gene is not matched at one end of the junction; a read error may be the cause. This sequence joins TRBV4-3 and TRBJ2-3, with 12 bases aligning to TRBD2. The CDR3 length is 17 residues. Germline CDR1 and CDR2: LGHNA and YSLEER. The CDR3 sequence is CASRQETSGRYTDTQYF. The CDR3 coding sequence is TGCGCCAGCAGACAAGAAACTAGCGGGAGGTACACAGATACGCAGTATTTT.

The sample holds many counts of this clonotype. The chain recombines TRBV4-3 with TRBJ2-3; D is unclear. The CDR3 has 14 amino acids. Germline CDR1 LGHNA, CDR2 YSLEER. V dropped 1 base and J dropped 4 bases, with 9 bases sitting between them. CDR3 in DNA: TGCGCCAGCAGCCAAGTCGGCGGAGCAGATACGCAGTATTTT. Translated, it gives CASSQVGGADTQYF.

CDR3 bases: TGTGCCAGCACCCTTAGCCGGGGAAGCTATGGCTACACCTTC. Protein product: CASTLSRGSYGYTF. The chain is built from TRBV6-6 and TRBJ1-2; D remains unclear. V shed 7 bases and J shed 4 bases, with 16 bases lying between them. Per germline, CDR1 MNHNY and CDR2 SVGAGI (reference sequence). The CDR3 length is 14 residues.

With regard to this clonotype: A much more abundant neighbour one base away suggests this may be a read error. The chain employs TRBV6-2 or TRBV6-3 and TRBJ1-5, with D unresolved. Germline V lookup: CDR1 MNHEY, CDR2 SVGEGT. The V and J ends lost 2 bases and 7 bases respectively, with 6 bases between them. The CDR3 spans 12 residues. The CDR3 is CASSYVSQPQHF. CDR3 DNA sequence: TGTGCCAGCAGTTACGTTTCGCAGCCCCAGCATTTT.

This clonotype was picked up many times. The rearrangement uses TRBV29-1 and TRBJ2-1; 7 bases map to TRBD2. This CDR3 has 15 residues. CDR1 and CDR2 from the germline V gene are SQVTM and ANQGSEA. The V segment lost 6 bases and the J segment 0 bases; nucleotides outside the gene matches: 8. The CDR3 DNA is TGCAGCGTGCGGGGGTTCACAAGCTCCTACAATGAGCAGTTCTTC. Its translation is CSVRGFTSSYNEQFF.

This clonotype was seen at least ten times. This chain uses TRBV19 with TRBJ2-6; D gene uncertain. Germline V gives CDR1 LNHDA, CDR2 SQIVND (reference sequence). The CDR3 covers 14 residues. V was clipped by 3 bases and J by 1 base, with 4 bases between them. CDR3 residues: CASSMTSGANVLTF. The CDR3 DNA follows: TGTGCCAGTAGTATGACTTCTGGGGCCAACGTCCTGACTTTC.

The chain joins TRBV28 to TRBJ2-1, with 9 positions matching TRBD2. The CDR3 loop spans 16 amino acids. Germline V gene lookup returns CDR1 MDHEN and CDR2 SYDVKM. With 5 bases clipped from V and 6 bases from J, the junction kept 11 bases outside the gene matches. The CDR3 nucleotides read TGTGCCAGCAGTCCCCATGGGCTAGCGGGAAGCAATGAGCAGTTCTTC. Amino acid sequence: CASSPHGLAGSNEQFF.

J is TRBJ2-5 and V is TRBV5-1; D is perhaps TRBD1 (5 bases). From germline, CDR1 is SGHRS and CDR2 YFSETQ. The CDR3 is 16 residues long. V was cut by 3 bases and J by 6 bases, with 21 bases left in between. CDR3 protein: CASSSELGAKGKTQYF. The CDR3 nucleotides read TGCGCCAGCAGCTCGGAACTTGGCGCGAAGGGGAAGACCCAGTACTTC. Filled out from reference TRBV5-1 and TRBJ2-5, the complete variable domain reads KAGVTQTPRYLIKTRGQQVTLSCSPISGHRSVSWYQQTPGQGLQFLFEYFSETQRNKGNFPGRFSGRQFSNSRSEMNVSTLELGDSALYLCASSSELGAKGKTQYFGPGTRLLVL.

Only a few counts were recorded for this clonotype. The chain has TRBV10-3 and TRBJ1-2, with D perhaps matching TRBD1 (5 bases). This CDR3 is built from 15 residues. Germline CDR1 ENHRY, CDR2 SYGVKD. V was pared by 4 bases and J by 6 bases, with 18 bases between. CDR3 DNA sequence: TGTGCCATCAGTGCCTATAGGGGCATCTCGGATGGCTACACCTTC. Translation: CAISAYRGISDGYTF.

The chain carries TRBV2 and TRBJ1-3; no clear D. Germline V gene sequence: CDR1 SNHLY, CDR2 FYNNEI. Deletions cut 4 bases from V and 0 bases from J, with 7 bases between. This CDR3 contains 14 residues. The CDR3 protein is CASSARGSGNTIYF. The CDR3 coding sequence is TGTGCCAGCAGTGCCCGGGGCTCTGGAAACACCATATATTTT.

This clonotype was recorded at least ten times. This chain links TRBV7-8 with TRBJ2-5; TRBD2 matches at 9 bases. With 2 bases clipped from V and 4 bases from J, the junction kept 11 bases outside the gene matches. The length of the CDR3 is 17 residues. The germline V gene encodes CDR1 SGHVS and CDR2 FQNEAQ. CDR3 nucleotide sequence: TGTGCCAGCAGCTTATCTCGGCTAGCGGGAACCCCAGAGACCCAGTACTTC. The encoded protein is CASSLSRLAGTPETQYF.

The gene calls are TRBV3-1 and TRBJ1-2, with TRBD1 as a possible D gene (6 bases). This CDR3 spans 16 amino acids. The germline CDR1 and CDR2 sequences are LGHDT and YNNKEL (reference sequence). The ends were cut back, 1 base at V and 2 bases at J, with 14 bases in the middle. CDR3 nucleotides: TGTGCCAGCAGCCAAGGCCCAGGGGCTTCAAACTATGGCTACACCTTC. Residues: CASSQGPGASNYGYTF.

This clonotype was seen only a few times. J is TRBJ2-5 and V is TRBV15; the D is unclear. The CDR3 covers 12 residues. From germline, CDR1 is LNHNV and CDR2 YYDKDF (reference sequence). Trimming stripped 1 base from V and 5 bases from J, with 5 bases between. CDR3 residues: CATSRGRETQYF. CDR3 bases: TGTGCCACCAGCAGAGGTCGGGAGACCCAGTACTTC.

The chain employs TRBV5-5 and TRBJ2-7; maybe TRBD1 (6 bases). The germline CDR1 and CDR2 sequences are SGHKS and YYEKEE (reference sequence). Trimming removed 4 bases at V and 5 bases at J, with 19 bases between. The CDR3 contains 15 residues. CDR3 amino acids: CASSPTPGQMDEQYF. In DNA, the CDR3 is TGTGCCAGCAGCCCTACCCCGGGACAAATGGACGAGCAGTACTTC. Drawing the rest from reference TRBV5-5 and TRBJ2-7, the complete variable domain is DAGVTQSPTHLIKTRGQQVTLRCSPISGHKSVSWYQQVLGQGPQFIFQYYEKEERGRGNFPDRFSARQFPNYSSELNVNALLLGDSALYLCASSPTPGQMDEQYFGPGTRLTVT.

The V and J genes are TRBV19 and TRBJ1-5; 7 bases are a match to TRBD1. Germline lookup yields CDR1 LNHDA and CDR2 SQIVND (reference sequence). The CDR3 totals 15 residues. The V gene end was trimmed by 4 bases and the J gene end by 7 bases; junction bases not matched to a gene: 10. Written as DNA, the CDR3 is TGTGCCAGTAGTACAGGACAGGACGACTTACAGCCCCAGCATTTT. Translation gives CASSTGQDDLQPQHF. Supplemented by reference TRBV19 and TRBJ1-5, the full variable domain reads DGGITQSPKYLFRKEGQNVTLSCEQNLNHDAMYWYRQDPGQGLRLIYYSQIVNDFQKGDIAEGYSVSREKKESFPLTVTSAQKNPTAFYLCASSTGQDDLQPQHFGDGTRLSIL.

In this sample, this clonotype turned up many times. The junction differs from germline at one of its ends, possibly a read error. The chain carries TRBV7-7 and TRBJ2-1; D is uncertain. This CDR3 is built from 13 residues. Germline-derived CDR1 and CDR2 are SSHAT and FNYEAQ (reference sequence). In DNA, the CDR3 is TGTGCTAGCAGCTTAGAACTGTTGAAGGAGCAGTTCTTC. Translated, it gives CASSLELLKEQFF.

V is TRBV18 and J is TRBJ2-5; possibly TRBD1 for D (5 bases). V was shortened by 0 bases and J by 2 bases, with 7 bases between the two germline ends. This CDR3 spans 14 amino acids. Per the germline V gene, CDR1 is KGHSH and CDR2 is LQKENI. The CDR3 sequence: CASSPPTVQETQYF. CDR3 sequence (DNA): TGTGCCAGCTCACCACCGACAGTACAAGAGACCCAGTACTTC.

This clonotype was seen only a few times. The chain recombines TRBV10-3 with TRBJ2-5; the D gene could be TRBD1 or TRBD2 (5 bases each). This CDR3 region has 14 residues. V was clipped by 10 bases and J by 3 bases, with 18 bases between them. Germline V gene sequence: CDR1 ENHRY, CDR2 SYGVKD. CDR3 region: CATQGGGSKETQYF. DNA for the CDR3: TGTGCCACGCAAGGTGGGGGATCTAAAGAGACCCAGTACTTC.

This clonotype was recorded many times. The rearrangement uses TRBV30 and TRBJ2-5; 9 bases line up with TRBD2. With 0 bases clipped from V and 5 bases from J, the junction kept 10 bases outside the gene matches. Germline V CDR1 and CDR2: GTSNPN, SVGIG (reference sequence). The CDR3 consists of 16 residues. The CDR3 DNA reads as TGTGCCTGGAGTGTATTAGCGGGAGTGGGACGGGAGACCCAGTACTTC. It specifies CAWSVLAGVGRETQYF. Complete variable domain (other parts from reference TRBV30 and TRBJ2-5): SQTIHQWPATLVQPVGSPLSLECTVEGTSNPNLYWYRQAAGRGLQLLFYSVGIGQISSEVPQNLSASRPQDRQFILSSKKLLLSDSGFYLCAWSVLAGVGRETQYFGPGTRLLVL.